One and the same sample provided the 18 T cell receptor beta chains below, sequenced in a study of metastatic and nonmetastatic thyroid tumors. Thyroid surgery was performed in patients who had received no treatment beforehand. TCRdb recomputed clones from the PCR reads via MiXCR. Of 30,000 to 40,000 clones listed, roughly 29% were seen once; the top ten hold less than 9.5%. Sequenced sample: blood. The source of these receptors is a female donor with papillary thyroid cancer or a benign thyroid nodule (not recorded which). Some clones in this sample may be carry-over from other donors' samples.

The gene calls are TRBV3-1 and TRBJ1-3; 7 positions match TRBD1. The CDR3 is 17 residues long. With 2 bases clipped from V and 7 bases from J, the junction kept 14 bases outside the gene matches. The germline V gene has CDR1 LGHDT and CDR2 YNNKEL (reference sequence). CDR3 amino acids: CASSQWGTDLYGNTIYF. The CDR3 coding sequence is TGTGCCAGCAGCCAATGGGGGACAGACTTATATGGCAACACCATATATTTT. The full variable domain, rest sourced from reference TRBV3-1 and TRBJ1-3, is DTAVSQTPKYLVTQMGNDKSIKCEQNLGHDTMYWYKQDSKKFLKIMFSYNNKELIINETVPNRFSPKSPDKAHLNLHINSLELGDSAVYFCASSQWGTDLYGNTIYFGEGSWLTVV.

This clone appeared once. The rearrangement joins TRBV5-1 to TRBJ2-1; TRBD2 matches at 7 bases. V shed 1 base and J 6 bases; nucleotides not matched to a gene: 4. Per the germline V gene, CDR1 is SGHRS and CDR2 is YFSETQ. CDR3 length equals 14 residues. CDR3 DNA sequence: TGCGCCAGCAGCTTGTTATCGGGAGGCAATGAGCAGTTCTTC. Translating gives CASSLLSGGNEQFF.

Concerning this clone: The sample carries other DNA sequences with the same CDR3. This sequence joins TRBV20-1 and TRBJ1-2, with D perhaps matching TRBD1 (6 bases). The CDR3 is 12 amino acids. Germline V gives CDR1 DFQATT, CDR2 SNEGSKA (reference sequence). In DNA, the CDR3 is TGCAGCTCCCTCAAACAGGGCTCAGGGTACACCTTC. It codes for CSSLKQGSGYTF.

V gene TRBV2 combines with J gene TRBJ1-1; D perhaps matches TRBD1 (5 bases). Trimming cost V 5 bases and J 0 bases, with 16 bases left between them. The CDR3 contains 16 residues. Looked up from germline, CDR1 is SNHLY and CDR2 is FYNNEI. The CDR3 DNA is TGTGCCAGCAGTCCCTGGAAGGGGCAGGTGAACACTGAAGCTTTCTTT. It is translated as CASSPWKGQVNTEAFF.

This clone appeared many times. The V gene is TRBV7-6, the J gene TRBJ2-7; D unresolved. The germline CDR1 and CDR2 sequences are SGHVS and FNYEAQ. Trimming cost V 5 bases and J 5 bases, with 13 bases left between them. The CDR3 runs 13 residues. Written as DNA, the CDR3 is TGTGCCAGCAGCCTCTATGAGAAGGACGAGCAGTACTTC. This gives the protein CASSLYEKDEQYF.

The chain links TRBV28 to TRBJ2-7; a possible D gene is TRBD2 (6 bases). Germline V gives CDR1 MDHEN, CDR2 SYDVKM. Trimming shortened V by 2 bases and J by 2 bases, and 16 bases separated the two germline ends. The CDR3 sequence is 16 residues long. CDR3 loop: CASSLGSWGVPYEQYF. CDR3 coding DNA: TGTGCCAGCAGTTTAGGCTCATGGGGGGTTCCCTACGAGCAGTACTTC.

V usage is TRBV28 and J usage is TRBJ1-5; no clear D gene. The CDR3 consists of 16 residues. Trimming took 3 bases from V and 0 from J, leaving 12 bases between them. CDR1 is MDHEN and CDR2 is SYDVKM in the germline V gene. In DNA form, the CDR3 reads TGTGCCAGCAGTTTCTTCTCGGACGGTAGCAATCAGCCCCAGCATTTT. Translated, it gives CASSFFSDGSNQPQHF.

This chain uses TRBV20-1 with TRBJ2-1, with TRBD2 identical over 11 bases. This CDR3 region has 15 residues. Unmatched junction bases numbered 9, after V lost 3 bases and J lost 8 bases. The germline gives CDR1 DFQATT, CDR2 SNEGSKA (reference sequence). The CDR3, as DNA: TGCAGTGCTAGGTTGGGGACTAGCGGCGACTATGAGCAGTTCTTC. Residues: CSARLGTSGDYEQFF.

In this sample, this clone turned up once. This sequence joins TRBV11-3 and TRBJ2-7, with 9 positions matching TRBD1. The germline gives CDR1 SGHNT, CDR2 YENEEA. The CDR3 loop spans 16 amino acids. The junction had 7 bases not matched to a gene; V was cut back by 0 bases and J by 4 bases. The CDR3 nucleotides are TGTGCCAGCAGCTTAGAGATGACAGGGGGTAGTTACGAGCAGTACTTC. Translation gives CASSLEMTGGSYEQYF.

This clone came up once. One end of the junction does not line up with germline, which may come from a read error. The chain employs TRBV27 and TRBJ1-6; D remains unclear. Germline V lookup: CDR1 MNHEY, CDR2 SMNVEV (reference sequence). This CDR3 is 15 amino acids long. CDR3 residues: CASRDHDLAESPLDF. The CDR3 DNA reads as TGTGCCAGCAGGGACCACGACTTAGCAGAGTCACCCCTCGACTTT.

This clone came up once. The chain recombines TRBV11-2 with TRBJ2-7; D unclear. The germline V and J ends were trimmed by 0 bases and 3 bases, with 9 bases remaining between them. Per germline, CDR1 SGHAT and CDR2 FQNNGV. The length of the CDR3 is 14 residues. CDR3 sequence: CASSLDLRVYEQYF. In DNA, the CDR3 is TGTGCCAGCAGCTTAGATCTAAGGGTCTACGAGCAGTACTTC.

This clone came up once. One end of the junction fails to match germline, which may point to a read error. This chain connects TRBV24-1 to TRBJ2-2; 10 bases fit TRBD1. The CDR3 runs 17 residues. Germline V CDR1 and CDR2: KGHDR, SFDVKD. The CDR3 sequence is CATSAGRGQGFTGELFF. The CDR3 DNA follows: TGTGCCACCAGTGCCGGCAGGGGACAGGGGTTCACCGGTGAGCTGTTTTTT.

By sample fraction, this clone is medium-sized. The chain is built from TRBV6-1 and TRBJ2-5; no clear D gene. Trimming removed 2 bases at V and 5 bases at J, with 9 bases between. Germline V gene data show CDR1 as MNHNS and CDR2 as SASEGT. The CDR3 consists of 13 residues. CDR3 nucleotide sequence: TGTGCCAGCAGTGAACCCGTTTTGGAGACCCAGTACTTC. Amino acid sequence: CASSEPVLETQYF.

This clone occurred a few times. The chain carries TRBV2 and TRBJ2-3; TRBD2 matches 12 bases. The CDR3 runs 15 residues. V shed 7 bases and J 7 bases; nucleotides not matched to a gene: 9. Germline V lookup: CDR1 SNHLY, CDR2 FYNNEI. The CDR3 DNA is TGTGCCAGCACCCAAGGACTAGCGGGAATAAATACGCAGTATTTT. It yields the protein CASTQGLAGINTQYF. The variable domain in full, with the rest retrieved from reference TRBV2 and TRBJ2-3, is EPEVTQTPSHQVTQMGQEVILRCVPISNHLYFYWYRQILGQKVEFLVSFYNNEISEKSEIFDDQFSVERPDGSNFTLKIRSTKLEDSAMYFCASTQGLAGINTQYFGPGTRLTVL.

The chain couples TRBV7-2 to TRBJ1-1; D gene ambiguous. V lost 2 bases and J 1 base, leaving 26 bases between the germline ends. Germline CDR1 is SGHTA and CDR2 is FQGNSA. CDR3 length equals 20 residues. The CDR3 nucleotides read TGTGCCAGCAGCTTATTTAGACCGGCACATAGGTTGGTTGAGAACACTGAAGCTTTCTTT. Its protein product is CASSLFRPAHRLVENTEAFF.

This clone was found a few times. The chain joins TRBV24-1 to TRBJ2-7, with 10 nucleotides matching TRBD1. V was clipped by 2 bases and J by 8 bases; unmatched bases: 11. The CDR3 extends over 16 amino acids. Germline CDR1 and CDR2: KGHDR and SFDVKD. The CDR3 DNA reads as TGTGCCACCAGTGATTACCCGGGACAGGGGCTGGAGAAGCAGTACTTC. This encodes CATSDYPGQGLEKQYF.

This clone was detected a few times. This chain uses TRBV28 with TRBJ2-3; D may be TRBD2 (5 bases). The V and J ends lost 5 bases and 9 bases respectively, with 21 bases between them. Germline V gene lookup returns CDR1 MDHEN and CDR2 SYDVKM. The CDR3 is made up of 15 amino acids. The CDR3 region is CASSPSGSGEQTQYF. CDR3 sequence (DNA): TGTGCCAGCAGTCCCAGTGGGAGCGGCGAGCAGACGCAGTATTTT.

A few counts support this clone. The rearrangement uses TRBV27 and TRBJ2-2; tentative D call: TRBD1 (6 bases). Germline CDR1 and CDR2: MNHEY and SMNVEV (reference sequence). The CDR3 has 15 amino acids. Deletions cut 3 bases from V and 1 base from J, with 9 bases between. The DNA of the CDR3 is TGTGCCAGCAGTTTTGGCAGGGGGAACACCGGGGAGCTGTTTTTT. Residues: CASSFGRGNTGELFF.